This T cell receptor (beta chain) was captured by sequencing in a study of blood T cells in healthy people across ages. Then a second PCR, running roughly 7 to 11 cycles, was carried out with a sample-barcoded 5' primer and a J-beta primer mix. A template-switch adaptor containing 12 random nucleotides labeled each cDNA molecule. Using its own MiXCR run on the 5' RACE reads, TCRdb lists one record per CDR3 protein. Among roughly 2 million distinct CDR3 sequences listed, about 49% were seen once. Germline V gene sequence: CDR1 MDHEN, CDR2 SYDVKM. With 6 bases clipped from V and 3 bases from J, the junction kept 18 bases outside the gene matches. CDR3 length: 19 residues.

This receptor was obtained from a woman aged 40 to 50 in good health. J is TRBJ2-7 and V is TRBV28; TRBD1 matches at 12 bases. The specimen sequenced was blood. The CDR3 coding sequence is TGTGCCAGCAGACCATCTCCGGGACAGGGGGCAAGACTCTTCTACGAGCAGTACTTC. Translated: CASRPSPGQGARLFYEQYF.